These T cell receptor beta chains were read from a single sample in a study of T-cell reconstitution after alpha-beta-depleted transplantation in children. TCRdb redid the calling of the PCR reads with MiXCR, one entry per CDR3 protein. The repertoire holds 380,000 or so distinct CDR3 sequences, with about 14% as singletons. The sample was PBMCs, taken from the stem cell graft. The source of these receptors is a human donor who donated a stem cell graft to a child with Fanconi anemia. CDR3s include the opening cysteine and the closing phenylalanine or tryptophan. The D gene is left open where the match is weak. Expanded clones get a size class; other rows say once, few or many, or leave the size out.

TRBV4-3	TRBJ2-5	-	few	13	TGCGCCAGCAGCCATAAATGGGGAGAGACCCAGTACTTC	CASSHKWGETQYF
TRBV29-1	TRBJ2-7	TRBD1	many	14	TGCAGCGTAAGGACAGGGGGTAGGTCTTACGAGCAGTACTTC	CSVRTGGRSYEQYF
TRBV2	TRBJ2-1	-	few	14	TGTGCCAGCACGAGGGAGCGGGCGAACAATGAGCAGTTCTTC	CASTRERANNEQFF
TRBV12-3/TRBV12-4	TRBJ2-3	-	-	15	TGTGCCAGCAGTTTTAGGGGGACTAGCACAGATACGCAGTATTTT	CASSFRGTSTDTQYF
TRBV5-4	TRBJ1-6	-	-	15	TGTGCCAGCAGCTTGTTCGGGAATTATAATTCACCCCTCCACTTT	CASSLFGNYNSPLHF
TRBV3-1	TRBJ2-1	TRBD2	-	17	TGTGCCAGCAGCCAAGAAACAACTAGCGGGGGGCCGGATGAGCAGTTCTTC	CASSQETTSGGPDEQFF
TRBV9	TRBJ1-2	-	few	15	TGTGCCAGCAGCGTGGAAGGCTATTCTCTCTATGGCTACACCTTC	CASSVEGYSLYGYTF
TRBV11-2	TRBJ1-1	-	few	18	TGTGCCAGCAGCTTGTTCCTCGGGCAGGGGTTCGGGTTCGCTGAAGCTTTCTTT	CASSLFLGQGFGFAEAFF
TRBV5-5	TRBJ2-2	TRBD2	many	16	TGTGCCAGCAGCTTTCGGCTAGCGGGGAACACCGGGGAGCTGTTTTTT	CASSFRLAGNTGELFF
TRBV6-2/TRBV6-3	TRBJ2-3	-	many	15	TGTGCCAGCAGTTACCCCCTCGTGGGCACAGATACGCAGTATTTT	CASSYPLVGTDTQYF
TRBV6-6	TRBJ1-5	-	few	13	TGTGCCAGCAGTAAAAACACGAATCAGCCCCAGCATTTT	CASSKNTNQPQHF
TRBV4-3	TRBJ2-1	TRBD2	few	14	TGCGCCAGCAGCCAAGAGACTAGCGAGTATGAGCAGTTCTTC	CASSQETSEYEQFF
TRBV27	TRBJ1-5	TRBD1	-	17	TGTGCCAGCAGTCCCGGGACAGTTGGGGATAGCAATCAGCCCCAGCATTTT	CASSPGTVGDSNQPQHF